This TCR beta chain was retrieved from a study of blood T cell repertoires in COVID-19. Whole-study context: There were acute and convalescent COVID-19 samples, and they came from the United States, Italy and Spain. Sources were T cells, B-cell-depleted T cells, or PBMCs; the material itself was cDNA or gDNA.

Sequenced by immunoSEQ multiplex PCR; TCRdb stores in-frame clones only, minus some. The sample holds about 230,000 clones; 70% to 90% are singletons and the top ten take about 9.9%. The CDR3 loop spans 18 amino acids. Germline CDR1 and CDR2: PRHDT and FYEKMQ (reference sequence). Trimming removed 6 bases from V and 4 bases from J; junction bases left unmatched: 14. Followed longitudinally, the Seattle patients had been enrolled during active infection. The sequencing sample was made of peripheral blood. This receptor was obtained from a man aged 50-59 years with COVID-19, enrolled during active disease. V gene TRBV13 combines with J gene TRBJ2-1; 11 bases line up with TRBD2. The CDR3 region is CASSSTIAGGFLYNEQFF. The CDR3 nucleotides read TGTGCCAGCAGTTCAACGATAGCGGGAGGGTTTTTATACAATGAGCAGTTCTTC.